What follows is one T cell receptor (beta chain) and its context. The record originates from a study of blood T cell repertoires in COVID-19. Study context: Researchers got acute and convalescent COVID-19 samples from the United States, Italy and Spain. The analysed material was cDNA or gDNA that came from T cells, B-cell-depleted T cells, or PBMCs.

Germline values: CDR1 SGHTS, CDR2 YDEGEE. After removal of 4 bases from V and 1 base from J, the junction contained 5 bases not matched to a gene. The CDR3 length is 16 residues. Study processing details: Cell counts per sample came from amplifying reference gene primers. The repertoire was sequenced with immunoSEQ multiplex PCR; TCRdb's copy has only in-frame clones and lacks some. V, J and clone size are those of that table, while D and trimming were read from the DNA. The table lists 130,000 or so clones, approximately 79% of them singletons. Cohorts were determined from participant-reported clinical history.

The genes are TRBV5-8 and TRBJ1-1; 12 bases line up with TRBD1. The source is a middle-aged man with acute COVID-19. Sequencing was carried out using PBMCs or T cells enriched from blood (not recorded which). The DNA for the CDR3 is TGTGCCAGCAGCGAGGGACAGGGGGCGTGGAACACTGAAGCTTTCTTT. Translated, it gives CASSEGQGAWNTEAFF.